These 20 T cell receptor beta chains were all obtained from the same sample, sequenced in a study of blood T cell repertoires in COVID-19. Some clones are missing from TCRdb's copy, which holds only in-frame ones; the method was immunoSEQ multiplex PCR. The data show 70,000 to 85,000 clones, around 83% seen once. The specimen was peripheral blood. All receptors derive from a man older than 75 with active or convalescent COVID-19.

The chain carries TRBV12-5 and TRBJ2-3; 8 bases match TRBD1. This CDR3 is built from 18 residues. The germline gives CDR1 LGHNT, CDR2 FRNRAP. J gave up 3 bases and V 0 bases, and 11 bases lay outside the gene matches. The CDR3 DNA reads as TGTGCTAGTGGTTTGGTATTAGGCAGGGGGCGATATACAGATACGCAGTATTTT. This translates into CASGLVLGRGRYTDTQYF.

The V and J genes are TRBV6-2 or TRBV6-3 and TRBJ2-1; 8 nucleotides align to TRBD2. Trimming cost V 6 bases and J 8 bases; bases outside gene matches: 6. Germline CDR1 reads MNHEY; CDR2 reads SVGEGT. The CDR3 is 13 residues long. The CDR3 DNA is TGTGCCAGCAGCGGGACTAGTTGGCATGAGCAGTTCTTC. Its translation is CASSGTSWHEQFF.

The genes are TRBV6-2 or TRBV6-3 and TRBJ1-1; the match to TRBD1 covers 9 bases. The CDR3 is made up of 23 amino acids. Germline loops: CDR1 MNHEY, CDR2 SVGEGT. Losses at the gene ends were 6 bases for V and 1 base for J; bases not matched to a gene: 30. The CDR3 region is CASSPGSRWTGLGQGWANTEAFF. The CDR3 DNA follows: TGTGCCAGCAGCCCTGGGTCTCGATGGACAGGGTTGGGACAGGGTTGGGCGAACACTGAAGCTTTCTTT.

The rearrangement links TRBV28 to TRBJ1-1; D possibly corresponds to TRBD1 (5 bases). V was trimmed by 6 bases and J by 0 bases, leaving 8 bases between them. This CDR3 contains 13 residues. In germline, CDR1 is MDHEN, CDR2 SYDVKM. CDR3 sequence reads: CASRTALNTEAFF. In nucleotides, the CDR3 is TGTGCCAGCAGGACAGCATTGAACACTGAAGCTTTCTTT.

The chain uses TRBV27 and TRBJ2-7; 8 bases fit TRBD1. V lost 2 bases and J lost 1; bases outside the gene matches: 1. Per the germline V gene, CDR1 is MNHEY and CDR2 is SMNVEV (reference sequence). The CDR3 extends over 14 amino acids. DNA of the CDR3: TGTGCCAGCAGTTTAAGGACAGGGTCCTACGAGCAGTACTTC. Its translation: CASSLRTGSYEQYF.

V is TRBV5-1 and J is TRBJ2-2, with 10 bases identical to TRBD2. The junction had 9 bases not matched to a gene; V was cut back by 4 bases and J by 6 bases. The CDR3 is made up of 16 amino acids. The V gene's germline CDR1 is SGHRS and CDR2 YFSETQ. This CDR3 is CASSPLAGGVAGELFF. CDR3 DNA: TGCGCCAGCAGCCCTTTAGCGGGAGGCGTGGCCGGGGAGCTGTTTTTT.

The chain couples TRBV7-9 to TRBJ2-3, with TRBD2 matching over 14 bases. Looked up from germline, CDR1 is SEHNR and CDR2 is FQNEAQ (reference sequence). The CDR3 is 16 residues long. J gave up 3 bases and V 5 bases, and 4 bases lay outside the gene matches. The CDR3 is CASSPTSGRGTDTQYF. The CDR3 DNA reads TGTGCCAGCAGCCCGACTAGCGGGAGGGGAACAGATACGCAGTATTTT.

The chain employs TRBV9 and TRBJ2-1, with 7 nucleotides matching TRBD1. Looked up from germline, CDR1 is SGDLS and CDR2 is YYNGEE. This CDR3 has 16 amino acids. The V gene end was trimmed by 0 bases and the J gene end by 6 bases; junction bases not matched to a gene: 9. CDR3 sequence: CASSVVGWAGGNEQFF. In DNA, the CDR3 is TGTGCCAGCAGCGTAGTTGGGTGGGCAGGGGGCAATGAGCAGTTCTTC.

The rearrangement joins TRBV25-1 to TRBJ2-1, with D maybe TRBD1 (5 bases). CDR1 is MGHDK, CDR2 SYGVNS, per germline. V gave up 6 bases and J gave up 6 bases, with 9 bases separating them. This CDR3 is built from 12 residues. The CDR3 DNA sequence: TGTGCCAGCAGAGGACACTCCAATGAGCAGTTCTTC. The encoded protein is CASRGHSNEQFF.

This chain uses TRBV6-2 or TRBV6-3 with TRBJ1-1, with no clear D. The CDR3 loop spans 15 amino acids. The V gene's germline CDR1 is MNHEY and CDR2 SVGEGT. Trimming took off 2 bases at V and 6 bases at J, with 16 bases between the two ends. The CDR3 reads CASSYGLLAKSEAFF. The CDR3 DNA reads TGTGCCAGCAGTTACGGCCTGTTGGCCAAGTCTGAAGCTTTCTTT.

In its sample, this clone was seen once. This chain links TRBV28 with TRBJ2-7; TRBD2 might be the D (6 bases). V was cut by 6 bases and J by 0 bases, with 15 bases left in between. This CDR3 region has 15 residues. Germline V gene data show CDR1 as MDHEN and CDR2 as SYDVKM. CDR3 nucleotide sequence: TGTGCCAGCAGCCGGCAGGGACTTAACTCCTACGAGCAGTACTTC. This translates into CASSRQGLNSYEQYF.

V gene TRBV19 combines with J gene TRBJ1-1; no definite D call. This CDR3 region has 12 residues. Trimming shortened V by 5 bases and J by 5 bases, and 9 bases separated the two germline ends. CDR1 is LNHDA and CDR2 is SQIVND in the germline V gene (reference sequence). CDR3 sequence: CASSSRGTEAFF. The CDR3 DNA is TGTGCCAGTAGTTCAAGAGGGACTGAAGCTTTCTTT. Filled out from reference TRBV19 and TRBJ1-1, the complete variable domain reads DGGITQSPKYLFRKEGQNVTLSCEQNLNHDAMYWYRQDPGQGLRLIYYSQIVNDFQKGDIAEGYSVSREKKESFPLTVTSAQKNPTAFYLCASSSRGTEAFFGQGTRLTVV.

The rearrangement joins TRBV18 to TRBJ1-2; D possibly corresponds to TRBD1 (5 bases). The germline V gene has CDR1 KGHSH and CDR2 LQKENI. This CDR3 is 14 amino acids long. V was pared by 2 bases and J by 8 bases, with 15 bases between. The CDR3 here is CASSPRGGVEGYTF. The CDR3, as DNA: TGTGCCAGCTCACCAAGGGGAGGGGTCGAGGGCTACACCTTC.

This chain joins TRBV10-2 and TRBJ1-2; 9 bases fit TRBD1. The CDR3 extends over 13 amino acids. CDR1 is WSHSY, CDR2 SAAADI, per germline. V shed 6 bases and J 6 bases; nucleotides not matched to a gene: 5. CDR3 sequence (DNA): TGCGCCAGCAGCCGGGACAGGGTCGATGGCTACACCTTC. Its protein product is CASSRDRVDGYTF.

The chain combines TRBV18 with TRBJ1-5; a possible D gene is TRBD1 (6 bases). Trimming cost V 2 bases and J 6 bases, with 11 bases left between them. Germline V gene sequence: CDR1 KGHSH, CDR2 LQKENI. The CDR3 consists of 14 residues. The CDR3 nucleotides are TGTGCCAGCTCACCAAACAGGGAAGGTCAGCCCCAGCATTTT. Its translation is CASSPNREGQPQHF. The whole variable domain, remainder taken from reference TRBV18 and TRBJ1-5, is NAGVMQNPRHLVRRRGQEARLRCSPMKGHSHVYWYRQLPEEGLKFMVYLQKENIIDESGMPKERFSAEFPKEGPSILRIQQVVRGDSAAYFCASSPNREGQPQHFGDGTRLSIL.

This chain connects TRBV29-1 to TRBJ2-6; 7 bases match TRBD1. The CDR3 spans 12 residues. Germline-derived CDR1 and CDR2 are SQVTM and ANQGSEA. Trimming took 7 bases from V and 9 from J; bases not matched to a gene: 6. CDR3 sequence: CSARWDSNVLTF. The CDR3 bases are TGCAGCGCCCGGTGGGACAGCAACGTCCTGACTTTC.

The chain couples TRBV9 to TRBJ2-1; 10 bases match TRBD2. This CDR3 spans 14 amino acids. Germline CDR1 SGDLS, CDR2 YYNGEE. V trimming: 1 base; J trimming: 7 bases; junction bases outside the gene matches: 2. The CDR3 here is CASSVSGGANEQFF. The DNA for the CDR3 is TGTGCCAGCAGCGTAAGCGGGGGGGCAAATGAGCAGTTCTTC. Full variable domain (outside the CDR3, taken from reference TRBV9 and TRBJ2-1): DSGVTQTPKHLITATGQRVTLRCSPRSGDLSVYWYQQSLDQGLQFLIQYYNGEERAKGNILERFSAQQFPDLHSELNLSSLELGDSALYFCASSVSGGANEQFFGPGTRLTVL.

This clone was picked up a small number of times. This chain connects TRBV9 to TRBJ2-1; 7 bases match TRBD2. The trim removed 3 bases at V and 2 bases at J, leaving 5 bases unmatched. The CDR3 loop spans 15 amino acids. Per the germline V gene, CDR1 is SGDLS and CDR2 is YYNGEE. Written as DNA, the CDR3 is TGTGCCAGCAGCGCCCTAGCGGAACCCTACAATGAGCAGTTCTTC. Protein sequence: CASSALAEPYNEQFF.

This clone appeared a single time. V is TRBV7-9 and J is TRBJ1-3, with 7 bases fitting TRBD1. The CDR3 sequence is 15 residues long. J gave up 7 bases and V 5 bases, and 11 bases lay outside the gene matches. Germline loops: CDR1 SEHNR, CDR2 FQNEAQ (reference sequence). The CDR3 DNA reads as TGTGCCAGCAGCCCCAGGGGGACGGGGGACAACACCATATATTTT. This gives the protein CASSPRGTGDNTIYF.

The chain joins TRBV20-1 to TRBJ2-1; possible D gene TRBD1, 5 bases. Germline-derived CDR1 and CDR2 are DFQATT and SNEGSKA (reference sequence). The CDR3 is 15 amino acids. V was shortened by 3 bases and J by 1 base, with 13 bases between the two germline ends. This CDR3 reads CSASLGSGSYNEQFF. In DNA, the CDR3 is TGCAGTGCTAGTTTAGGGTCAGGGTCCTACAATGAGCAGTTCTTC.